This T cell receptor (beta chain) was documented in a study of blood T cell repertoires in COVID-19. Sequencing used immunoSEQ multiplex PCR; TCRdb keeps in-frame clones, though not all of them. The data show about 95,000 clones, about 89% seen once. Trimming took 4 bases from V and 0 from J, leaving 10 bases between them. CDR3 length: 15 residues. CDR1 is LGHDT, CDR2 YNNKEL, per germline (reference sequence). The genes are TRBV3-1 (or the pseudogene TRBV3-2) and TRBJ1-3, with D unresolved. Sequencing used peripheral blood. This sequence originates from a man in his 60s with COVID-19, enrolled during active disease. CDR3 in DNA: TGTGCCAGCAGCCGGCTAACTAGCTCTGGAAACACCATATATTTT. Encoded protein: CASSRLTSSGNTIYF.